Listed here are 4 T cell receptor beta chains from one sample, sequenced in a study of OX40 agonist ivuxolimab in advanced cancers. Assay used: immunoSEQ multiplex PCR; TCRdb lists only in-frame clones, some missing. In the table there are tens of thousands of clones, roughly nine tenths of which are singletons. The sample consisted of CD4+ or CD8+ T cells sorted from blood, taken in a trial of the OX40 agonist ivuxolimab. These receptors were taken from an adult with an advanced solid tumor such as melanoma, head and neck, liver or kidney cancer.

V gene TRBV4-3 combines with J gene TRBJ2-3; 11 nucleotides line up with TRBD1. Germline V CDR1 and CDR2: LGHNA, YSLEER. The V and J ends lost 0 bases and 4 bases, in that order; junction bases with no gene match: 3. The CDR3 is 16 residues long. This CDR3 is CASSQDWTGGADTQYF. CDR3 nucleotide sequence: TGCGCCAGCAGCCAAGACTGGACAGGGGGCGCAGATACGCAGTATTTT.

This clone has more than one count but fewer than ten. V usage is TRBV7-2 and J usage is TRBJ2-1, with TRBD2 matching 11 bases. The CDR3 contains 15 residues. Germline CDR1 and CDR2: SGHTA and FQGNSA. V lost 5 bases and J lost 7; bases outside the gene matches: 7. This CDR3 is CASSASGGLGNEQFF. CDR3 bases: TGTGCCAGCAGCGCTAGCGGGGGGTTAGGAAATGAGCAGTTCTTC.

The J gene is TRBJ1-6, the V gene TRBV9; 11 bases agree with TRBD1. Trimming removed 0 bases from V and 11 bases from J; junction bases left unmatched: 1. Looked up from germline, CDR1 is SGDLS and CDR2 is YYNGEE. The CDR3 totals 14 residues. CDR3: CASSVGTGGPPLHF. The CDR3 coding sequence is TGTGCCAGCAGCGTAGGGACAGGGGGCCCACCCCTCCACTTT.

This clone turned up a few times. The J gene is TRBJ2-1, the V gene TRBV7-2; no clear D gene. CDR1 is SGHTA and CDR2 is FQGNSA in the germline V gene. V was shortened by 3 bases and J by 9 bases, with 6 bases between the two germline ends. This CDR3 is built from 11 residues. CDR3 loop: CASSFYGEQFF. The CDR3 DNA reads as TGTGCCAGCAGCTTTTACGGTGAGCAGTTCTTC.